The 25 T cell receptor beta chains below all came from one sample that was sequenced in a study of blood T cell repertoires in COVID-19. Assay used: immunoSEQ multiplex PCR; TCRdb lists only in-frame clones, some missing. The data hold around 130,000 clones, with roughly 79% observed a single time. The source material was peripheral blood. These receptor sequences come from a human donor in a cohort sampled during active COVID-19.

This clone showed up just a few times. The rearrangement joins TRBV10-2 to TRBJ2-7, with D hard to call. The CDR3 runs 13 residues. V shed 6 bases and J shed 5 bases, with 14 bases lying between them. Germline CDR1 reads WSHSY; CDR2 reads SAAADI. CDR3 region: CASSHGIYNEQYF. The CDR3 DNA reads TGCGCCAGCAGCCATGGTATATACAACGAGCAGTACTTC.

The V gene is TRBV4-1, the J gene TRBJ1-2; D is perhaps TRBD1 (5 bases). V gave up 0 bases and J gave up 5 bases, with 10 bases separating them. Germline V gene sequence: CDR1 MGHRA, CDR2 YSYEKL. The CDR3 consists of 14 residues. The CDR3 region has the DNA TGCGCCAGCAGCCAAGAGGACGGGGGGTATGGCTACACCTTC. Translated, it gives CASSQEDGGYGYTF.

The chain couples TRBV9 to TRBJ2-5, with D possibly matching TRBD2 (5 bases). Deletions cut 4 bases from V and 5 bases from J, with 12 bases between. The length of the CDR3 is 13 residues. CDR1 and CDR2 (germline): SGDLS, YYNGEE. The CDR3 sequence is CASSTLGRETQYF. The CDR3 DNA is TGTGCCAGCAGCACACTAGGTCGGGAGACCCAGTACTTC.

This clone was observed a few times. The chain couples TRBV27 to TRBJ2-7; 11 bases fit TRBD1. V lost 0 bases and J lost 0; bases outside the gene matches: 4. Germline CDR1 reads MNHEY; CDR2 reads SMNVEV (reference sequence). The CDR3 is 17 amino acids. CDR3 nucleotide sequence: TGTGCCAGCAGTTTATCGTCCGGGACAGGGGGCTCCTACGAGCAGTACTTC. It specifies CASSLSSGTGGSYEQYF.

This clone came up once. The V gene is TRBV11-2, the J gene TRBJ1-2; the D is unclear. Trimming cost V 8 bases and J 4 bases, with 17 bases left between them. The CDR3 consists of 14 residues. Germline CDR1 SGHAT, CDR2 FQNNGV. The chain's CDR3 is CASGSVGFTYGYTF. DNA of the CDR3: TGTGCCAGCGGTAGCGTCGGGTTTACCTATGGCTACACCTTC.

The chain combines TRBV7-9 with TRBJ1-1; D gene uncertain. CDR1 is SEHNR and CDR2 is FQNEAQ in the germline V gene (reference sequence). V gave up 1 base and J gave up 7 bases, with 7 bases separating them. This CDR3 spans 12 amino acids. This CDR3 reads CASSLVEGEAFF. In DNA form, the CDR3 reads TGTGCCAGCAGCTTAGTAGAGGGTGAAGCTTTCTTT.

The chain combines TRBV5-6 with TRBJ1-6; TRBD1 agrees at 11 bases. CDR1 and CDR2 from the germline V gene are SGHDT and YYEEEE. Trimming removed 4 bases from V and 7 bases from J; junction bases left unmatched: 4. The CDR3 runs to 15 residues. In DNA, the CDR3 is TGTGCCAGCAGCGCTGGGACAGGGGGAAATTCACCCCTCCACTTT. Protein: CASSAGTGGNSPLHF.

This chain uses TRBV7-7 with TRBJ2-7, with 9 bases matching TRBD2. V lost 2 bases, J lost 0 bases, and 2 bases stayed unmatched. CDR1 and CDR2 from the germline V gene are SSHAT and FNYEAQ (reference sequence). The CDR3 totals 15 residues. The chain's CDR3 is CASSLQAGGSYEQYF. CDR3 nucleotide sequence: TGTGCCAGCAGCTTACAAGCGGGGGGCTCCTACGAGCAGTACTTC.

This chain uses TRBV27 with TRBJ2-1, with 9 positions matching TRBD2. J lost 8 bases, V lost 4 bases, and 15 bases had no gene match. The CDR3 is 17 residues long. Germline loops: CDR1 MNHEY, CDR2 SMNVEV (reference sequence). The CDR3 DNA follows: TGTGCCAGCAGTTCCCGATCCTTAGCGGGGGATAGGGATGAGCAGTTCTTC. Translation: CASSSRSLAGDRDEQFF.

The genes are TRBV18 and TRBJ1-5, with D possibly being TRBD1 (5 bases). V lost 2 bases, J lost 3 bases, and 14 bases lay in between. The CDR3 spans 16 residues. CDR1 KGHSH and CDR2 LQKENI come from the germline V gene. The CDR3 coding sequence is TGTGCCAGCTCACCATCCACCCCAGGGTACAATCAGCCCCAGCATTTT. Translated: CASSPSTPGYNQPQHF.

V is TRBV7-2 and J is TRBJ2-3; the match to TRBD2 covers 10 bases. Germline-derived CDR1 and CDR2 are SGHTA and FQGNSA. Losses at the gene ends were 2 bases for V and 3 bases for J; bases not matched to a gene: 11. This CDR3 is 18 amino acids long. The CDR3 is CASSLTTSGASRTDTQYF. The CDR3, as DNA: TGTGCCAGCAGCTTAACAACTAGCGGGGCCAGCCGGACAGATACGCAGTATTTT.

The chain recombines TRBV6-5 with TRBJ1-5, with 8 bases fitting TRBD1. CDR1 MNHEY and CDR2 SVGAGI come from the germline V gene. With V trimmed by 2 bases and J by 7 bases, 10 bases remained unmatched. This CDR3 region has 16 residues. CDR3: CASSYLGQGGRQPQHF. The CDR3 DNA follows: TGTGCCAGCAGTTACCTAGGACAGGGAGGCAGGCAGCCCCAGCATTTT.

This clone came up once. The chain recombines TRBV2 with TRBJ2-6; D is ambiguous. V was trimmed by 4 bases and J by 1 base, leaving 5 bases between them. The germline V gene has CDR1 SNHLY and CDR2 FYNNEI. This CDR3 has 14 residues. CDR3 DNA: TGTGCCAGCAGTGGGAGTTCTGGGGCCAACGTCCTGACTTTC. This translates into CASSGSSGANVLTF. Based on the CDR3 plus reference TRBV2 and TRBJ2-6, the full variable domain is EPEVTQTPSHQVTQMGQEVILRCVPISNHLYFYWYRQILGQKVEFLVSFYNNEISEKSEIFDDQFSVERPDGSNFTLKIRSTKLEDSAMYFCASSGSSGANVLTFGAGSRLTVL.

Here the CDR3 reads CSAQGASFEAFF. In DNA form, the CDR3 reads TGCAGCGCACAGGGGGCTTCGTTTGAAGCTTTCTTT. The chain couples TRBV29-1 to TRBJ1-1; 9 bases map to TRBD1. V dropped 7 bases and J dropped 7; count of bases not matched to a gene: 7. Germline CDR1 reads SQVTM; CDR2 reads ANQGSEA. The CDR3 is made up of 12 amino acids.

The gene calls are TRBV24-1 and TRBJ1-5; D may be TRBD1 (5 bases). V was trimmed by 5 bases and J by 3 bases, leaving 10 bases between them. From germline, CDR1 is KGHDR and CDR2 SFDVKD. This CDR3 contains 14 residues. The CDR3 region has the DNA TGTGCCACCAGTGCCGGGGGTACCAATCAGCCCCAGCATTTT. Its translation is CATSAGGTNQPQHF.

The chain has TRBV5-6 and TRBJ1-1; D perhaps matches TRBD1 (6 bases). Germline CDR1 is SGHDT and CDR2 is YYEEEE. This CDR3 is 15 amino acids long. V was clipped by 4 bases and J by 5 bases, with 18 bases between them. The CDR3 sequence is CASSREGGARTEAFF. As DNA, the CDR3 is TGTGCCAGCAGCCGCGAGGGGGGGGCAAGGACTGAAGCTTTCTTT.

V and J are TRBV4-2 and TRBJ1-2, with 9 bases that match TRBD1. In germline, CDR1 is LGHNA, CDR2 YNFKEQ. The CDR3 spans 14 residues. The V segment lost 4 bases and the J segment 4 bases; nucleotides outside the gene matches: 4. In nucleotides, the CDR3 is TGTGCCAGCAGCCCGGACAGGGGCGTCTATGGCTACACCTTC. It specifies CASSPDRGVYGYTF.

The chain couples TRBV7-3 to TRBJ2-5; 9 bases align to TRBD2. This CDR3 comprises 16 residues. Looked up from germline, CDR1 is SGHTA and CDR2 is FQGTGA. Trimming cost V 5 bases and J 5 bases; bases outside gene matches: 12. The CDR3 spells CASSPISGGGMETQYF. The CDR3 nucleotides read TGTGCCAGCAGCCCAATTAGCGGGGGAGGGATGGAGACCCAGTACTTC.

The table lists this clone with a count of one. The gene calls are TRBV6-1 and TRBJ1-5; no clear D gene. CDR1 and CDR2 from the germline V gene are MNHNS and SASEGT. Trimming removed 2 bases at V and 8 bases at J, with 13 bases between. This CDR3 comprises 14 residues. CDR3 nucleotides: TGTGCCAGCAGTGAATCAGGCCCCTCAGAGCCCCAGCATTTT. Translating it yields CASSESGPSEPQHF.

The table lists this clone with a few counts. The sample has other DNA sequences that encode this CDR3 too. The V and J genes are TRBV28 and TRBJ2-3, with D maybe TRBD2 (5 bases). CDR1 is MDHEN and CDR2 is SYDVKM in the germline V gene. This CDR3 spans 14 amino acids. V lost 3 bases and J 3 bases, leaving 10 bases between the germline ends. CDR3 in DNA: TGTGCCAGCAGTTTTTTGTCGGGGACAGATACGCAGTATTTT. Its protein product is CASSFLSGTDTQYF.

The rearrangement links TRBV10-2 to TRBJ1-3; D ambiguous. This CDR3 region has 13 residues. V lost 6 bases, J lost 4 bases, and 10 bases lay in between. Germline loops: CDR1 WSHSY, CDR2 SAAADI. The DNA of the CDR3 is TGCGCCAGCAGGGACTTTTCAGGAAACACCATATATTTT. As protein: CASRDFSGNTIYF.

The chain uses TRBV18 and TRBJ2-5, with D hard to call. Trimming took 0 bases from V and 4 from J, leaving 12 bases between them. CDR3 length: 15 amino acids. Germline V gives CDR1 KGHSH, CDR2 LQKENI. The CDR3 protein is CASSPPQVVGETQYF. The DNA for the CDR3 is TGTGCCAGCTCACCACCGCAGGTAGTAGGAGAGACCCAGTACTTC. The full variable domain, rest sourced from reference TRBV18 and TRBJ2-5, is NAGVMQNPRHLVRRRGQEARLRCSPMKGHSHVYWYRQLPEEGLKFMVYLQKENIIDESGMPKERFSAEFPKEGPSILRIQQVVRGDSAAYFCASSPPQVVGETQYFGPGTRLLVL.

The chain recombines TRBV11-3 with TRBJ2-1; 12 nucleotides match TRBD2. This CDR3 is built from 15 residues. In germline, CDR1 is SGHNT, CDR2 YENEEA. J lost 5 bases, V lost 5 bases, and 4 bases had no gene match. The CDR3 protein is CASSPSGGVNNEQFF. The CDR3 DNA follows: TGTGCCAGCAGCCCTAGCGGGGGGGTCAACAATGAGCAGTTCTTC.

This clone appeared once. J is TRBJ1-4 and V is TRBV6-5; 7 nucleotides match TRBD1. The CDR3 loop spans 14 amino acids. The V segment lost 5 bases and the J segment 7 bases; nucleotides outside the gene matches: 7. CDR1 and CDR2 from the germline V gene are MNHEY and SVGAGI. Here the CDR3 DNA reads TGTGCCAGCAGTAGACAGGGTTGGGGTGAAAAACTGTTTTTT. Translating it yields CASSRQGWGEKLFF.

This clone was observed many times. The J gene is TRBJ2-3, the V gene TRBV7-9, with D perhaps TRBD2 (6 bases). V was trimmed by 5 bases and J by 0 bases, leaving 12 bases between them. The V gene's germline CDR1 is SEHNR and CDR2 FQNEAQ (reference sequence). The CDR3 is 15 residues long. CDR3 nucleotide sequence: TGTGCCAGCAGCCCCGTGGGGGGAAGCACAGATACGCAGTATTTT. Residues: CASSPVGGSTDTQYF.